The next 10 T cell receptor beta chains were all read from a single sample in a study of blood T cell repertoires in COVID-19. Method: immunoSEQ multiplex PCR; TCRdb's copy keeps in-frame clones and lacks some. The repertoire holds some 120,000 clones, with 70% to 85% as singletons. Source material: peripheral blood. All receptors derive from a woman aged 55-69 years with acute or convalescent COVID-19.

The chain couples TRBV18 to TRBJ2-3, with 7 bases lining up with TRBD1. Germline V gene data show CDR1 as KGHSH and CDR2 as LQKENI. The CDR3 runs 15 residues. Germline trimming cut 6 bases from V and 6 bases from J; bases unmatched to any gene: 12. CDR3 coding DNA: TGTGCCAGCTCCTTATTACGACAGGGCGCCGATACGCAGTATTTT. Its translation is CASSLLRQGADTQYF.

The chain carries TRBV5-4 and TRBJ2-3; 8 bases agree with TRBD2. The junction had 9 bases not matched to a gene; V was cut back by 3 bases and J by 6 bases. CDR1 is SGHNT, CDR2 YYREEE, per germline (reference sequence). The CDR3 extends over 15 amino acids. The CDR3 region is CASSSSGGPMDTQYF. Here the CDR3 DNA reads TGTGCCAGCAGCTCGTCGGGGGGGCCTATGGATACGCAGTATTTT. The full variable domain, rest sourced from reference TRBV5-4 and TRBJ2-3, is ETGVTQSPTHLIKTRGQQVTLRCSSQSGHNTVSWYQQALGQGPQFIFQYYREEENGRGNFPPRFSGLQFPNYSSELNVNALELDDSALYLCASSSSGGPMDTQYFGPGTRLTVL.

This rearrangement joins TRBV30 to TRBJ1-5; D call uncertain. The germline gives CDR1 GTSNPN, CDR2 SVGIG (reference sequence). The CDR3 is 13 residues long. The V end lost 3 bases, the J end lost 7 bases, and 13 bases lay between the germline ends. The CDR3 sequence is CAWSNDNNQPQHF. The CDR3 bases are TGTGCCTGGAGCAACGACAATAACCAGCCCCAGCATTTT.

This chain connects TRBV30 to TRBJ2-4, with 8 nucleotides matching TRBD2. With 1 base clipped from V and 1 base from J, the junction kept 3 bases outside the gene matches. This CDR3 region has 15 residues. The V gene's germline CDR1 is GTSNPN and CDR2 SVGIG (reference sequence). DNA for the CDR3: TGTGCCTGGAGTGCGGGAGGGTTCGCCAAAAACATTCAGTACTTC. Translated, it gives CAWSAGGFAKNIQYF.

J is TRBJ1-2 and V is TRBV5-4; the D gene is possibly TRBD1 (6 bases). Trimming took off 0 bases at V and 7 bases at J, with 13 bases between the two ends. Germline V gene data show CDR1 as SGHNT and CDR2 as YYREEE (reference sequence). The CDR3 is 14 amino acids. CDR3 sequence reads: CASSLASRGGGYTF. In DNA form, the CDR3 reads TGTGCCAGCAGCTTGGCCAGCAGGGGTGGTGGCTACACCTTC. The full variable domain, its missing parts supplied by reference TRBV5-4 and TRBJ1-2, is ETGVTQSPTHLIKTRGQQVTLRCSSQSGHNTVSWYQQALGQGPQFIFQYYREEENGRGNFPPRFSGLQFPNYSSELNVNALELDDSALYLCASSLASRGGGYTFGSGTRLTVV.

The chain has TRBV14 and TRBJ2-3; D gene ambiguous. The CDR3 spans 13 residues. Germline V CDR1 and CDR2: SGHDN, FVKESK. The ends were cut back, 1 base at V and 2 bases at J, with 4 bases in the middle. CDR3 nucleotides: TGTGCCAGCAGCCAAGTCCACACAGATACGCAGTATTTT. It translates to CASSQVHTDTQYF.

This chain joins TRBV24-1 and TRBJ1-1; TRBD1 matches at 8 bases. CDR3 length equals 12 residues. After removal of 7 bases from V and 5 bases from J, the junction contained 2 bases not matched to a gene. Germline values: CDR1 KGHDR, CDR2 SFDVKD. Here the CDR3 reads CATRDRETEAFF. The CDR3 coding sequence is TGTGCCACCAGGGACAGGGAAACTGAAGCTTTCTTT.

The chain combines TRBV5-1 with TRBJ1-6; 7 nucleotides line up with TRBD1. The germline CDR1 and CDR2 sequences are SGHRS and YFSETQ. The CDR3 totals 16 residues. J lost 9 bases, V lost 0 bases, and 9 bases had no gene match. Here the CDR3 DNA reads TGCGCCAGCAGCTTGGCCGAGACAGGGATGGGTTCACCCCTCCACTTT. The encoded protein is CASSLAETGMGSPLHF.

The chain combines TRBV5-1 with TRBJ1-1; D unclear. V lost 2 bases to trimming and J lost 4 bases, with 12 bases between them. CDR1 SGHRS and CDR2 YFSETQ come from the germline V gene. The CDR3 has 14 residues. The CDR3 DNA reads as TGCGCCAGCAGCTTCCCCGGGGTAGGCACTGAAGCTTTCTTT. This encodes CASSFPGVGTEAFF.

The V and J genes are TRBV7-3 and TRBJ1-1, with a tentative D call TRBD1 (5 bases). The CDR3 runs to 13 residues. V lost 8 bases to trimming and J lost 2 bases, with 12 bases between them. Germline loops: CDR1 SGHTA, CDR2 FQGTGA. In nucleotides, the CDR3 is TGTGCCAGCGGCGGGGCCCCAAACACTGAAGCTTTCTTT. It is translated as CASGGAPNTEAFF.